These 32 T cell receptor beta chains were sequenced from one sample in a study of response to subunit inactivated influenza vaccine. One entry per CDR3 protein results from TCRdb running MiXCR on the RT-PCR reads. The sample has hundreds of thousands of distinct CDR3 sequences, around 11% seen once. The sequenced sample was PBMCs from blood, obtained on the day of vaccination. The receptors originated from a man aged 50 to 60 who received an inactivated influenza vaccine.

This clonotype was detected only a few times. V and J are TRBV5-6 and TRBJ2-7, with 11 positions matching TRBD1. V lost 7 bases to trimming and J lost 3 bases; unmatched junction nucleotides: 6. CDR1 is SGHDT and CDR2 is YYEEEE in the germline V gene. The CDR3 spans 14 residues. As DNA, the CDR3 is TGTGCCAGCGCGGGTGGGACAGGGGGCTACGAGCAGTACTTC. Amino acid sequence: CASAGGTGGYEQYF.

In its sample, this clonotype was seen a few times. The chain recombines TRBV20-1 with TRBJ2-5; TRBD2 agrees at 9 bases. V was clipped by 5 bases and J by 2 bases; unmatched bases: 6. Germline V gives CDR1 DFQATT, CDR2 SNEGSKA (reference sequence). CDR3 size: 14 residues. For the CDR3, the DNA is TGCAGTGCTTCGAGCGGGAGGCCTCAAGAGACCCAGTACTTC. Amino acids: CSASSGRPQETQYF.

On this clonotype: A much larger clone is a single base away; this may be a read error. CDR3 nucleotide sequence: TGTGCCATCAGTGGGGAGAGGGGCTACGAGCAGTACTTC. This encodes CAISGERGYEQYF. The genes are TRBV10-3 and TRBJ2-7; D could derive from TRBD1 or TRBD2 (5 bases each). Per germline, CDR1 ENHRY and CDR2 SYGVKD. V was clipped by 4 bases and J by 3 bases, with 10 bases between them. The CDR3 is 13 amino acids.

This chain joins TRBV6-5 and TRBJ2-6; D remains unclear. Germline assignment: CDR1 MNHEY and CDR2 SVGAGI. The CDR3 totals 16 residues. V lost 0 bases, J lost 4 bases, and 10 bases lay in between. As DNA, the CDR3 is TGTGCCAGCAGTTACTCTCGGGCCTCGGGGGCCAACGTCCTGACTTTC. Translation gives CASSYSRASGANVLTF.

The rearrangement uses TRBV4-3 and TRBJ2-3, with a tentative D call TRBD2 (5 bases). The CDR3 has 16 amino acids. Germline V gene lookup returns CDR1 LGHNA and CDR2 YSLEER. V was shortened by 1 base and J by 0 bases, with 11 bases between the two germline ends. The CDR3 nucleotides read TGCGCCAGCAGCCAAGGTGCTAGCCCGAGCACAGATACGCAGTATTTT. Protein: CASSQGASPSTDTQYF.

This clonotype was counted ten times or more. The chain combines TRBV5-1 with TRBJ2-7, with 7 bases matching TRBD1. The CDR3 loop spans 13 amino acids. CDR1 and CDR2 (germline): SGHRS, YFSETQ. V was clipped by 2 bases and J by 6 bases; unmatched bases: 5. CDR3 residues: CASSLTGVREQYF. The CDR3 bases are TGCGCCAGCAGCTTAACAGGGGTGCGCGAGCAGTACTTC.

The CDR3 reads CASSLIWTGPYEQYF. The CDR3 region has the DNA TGCGCCAGCAGCCTGATATGGACAGGGCCCTACGAGCAGTACTTC. The chain couples TRBV4-3 to TRBJ2-7, with 8 positions matching TRBD1. This CDR3 has 15 amino acids. V shed 4 bases, J shed 2 bases, and the junction held 7 bases outside the gene matches. Germline CDR1 reads LGHNA; CDR2 reads YSLEER.

This clonotype was seen only a few times. J is TRBJ1-5 and V is TRBV29-1, with 9 bases that match TRBD1. The V gene end was trimmed by 1 base and the J gene end by 4 bases; junction bases not matched to a gene: 5. Germline-derived CDR1 and CDR2 are SQVTM and ANQGSEA. The CDR3 extends over 15 amino acids. The CDR3 sequence is CSVEVGGTGNQPQHF. Written as DNA, the CDR3 is TGCAGCGTTGAAGTCGGGGGGACAGGGAATCAGCCCCAGCATTTT.

This clonotype was counted at least ten times. The chain is built from TRBV10-3 and TRBJ2-3, with TRBD1 matching over 8 bases. This CDR3 comprises 14 residues. Per the germline V gene, CDR1 is ENHRY and CDR2 is SYGVKD. V gave up 6 bases and J gave up 1 base; unmatched junction bases: 3. In DNA form, the CDR3 reads TGTGCCATCAGGACAGGGGTGGGCACAGATACGCAGTATTTT. This translates into CAIRTGVGTDTQYF.

This clonotype occurred many times. Written as DNA, the CDR3 is TGTGCCAGCAGTTATATTGGGACAACCAAAATCCCCTACGAGCAGTACTTC. Encoded protein: CASSYIGTTKIPYEQYF. This chain joins TRBV6-5 and TRBJ2-7; possible D gene TRBD1, 6 bases. CDR1 is MNHEY, CDR2 SVGAGI, per germline. V lost 3 bases to trimming and J lost 2 bases, with 20 bases between them. The CDR3 is made up of 17 amino acids.

The genes are TRBV12-3 or TRBV12-4 and TRBJ1-6; no clear D gene. This CDR3 contains 13 residues. V dropped 3 bases and J dropped 5 bases, with 5 bases sitting between them. This CDR3 reads CASSFGDNSPLHF. DNA of the CDR3: TGTGCCAGCAGTTTTGGGGATAATTCACCCCTCCACTTT.

CDR3 sequence reads: CASSLFRPEQFF. For the CDR3, the DNA is TGTGCCAGCAGCTTATTTCGGCCTGAGCAGTTCTTC. V usage is TRBV7-9 and J usage is TRBJ2-1; D is unclear. The germline V gene has CDR1 SEHNR and CDR2 FQNEAQ (reference sequence). With 2 bases removed from V and 9 bases from J, the gap between germline ends came to 8 bases. The CDR3 runs to 12 residues.

The chain carries TRBV11-2 and TRBJ2-7, with D perhaps being TRBD1 or TRBD2 (6 bases each). V was trimmed by 5 bases and J by 5 bases, leaving 22 bases between them. The CDR3 totals 16 residues. Germline V gene data show CDR1 as SGHAT and CDR2 as FQNNGV. CDR3 nucleotides: TGTGCCAGCAGCCAACCAGGGAGGCAGGGGTTGCACGAGCAGTACTTC. This encodes CASSQPGRQGLHEQYF. Complete variable domain (other parts from reference TRBV11-2 and TRBJ2-7): EAGVAQSPRYKIIEKRQSVAFWCNPISGHATLYWYQQILGQGPKLLIQFQNNGVVDDSQLPKDRFSAERLKGVDSTLKIQPAKLEDSAVYLCASSQPGRQGLHEQYFGPGTRLTVT.

The chain joins TRBV2 to TRBJ2-3, with 11 bases lining up with TRBD2. The germline CDR1 and CDR2 sequences are SNHLY and FYNNEI. The trim removed 6 bases at V and 5 bases at J, leaving 4 bases unmatched. The CDR3 has 14 amino acids. The CDR3 reads CASSTSGSLDTQYF. CDR3 coding DNA: TGTGCCAGCAGCACTAGCGGGAGCCTAGATACGCAGTATTTT.

The chain combines TRBV30 with TRBJ1-3, with 7 bases that match TRBD1. Per the germline V gene, CDR1 is GTSNPN and CDR2 is SVGIG (reference sequence). The CDR3 extends over 16 amino acids. Trimming at V came to 3 bases and at J to 0 bases, leaving 8 bases not matched to a gene. CDR3 region: CAWRAITGASGNTIYF. CDR3 sequence (DNA): TGTGCCTGGAGAGCTATCACAGGGGCCTCTGGAAACACCATATATTTT.

V is TRBV28 and J is TRBJ1-5; 8 bases are a match to TRBD1. Germline CDR1 MDHEN, CDR2 SYDVKM. The CDR3 consists of 16 residues. J was trimmed by 6 bases and V by 2 bases; bases with no gene match: 9. CDR3 sequence (DNA): TGTGCCAGCAGTTTAAAGGACAGGGAGTTAGGTCAGCCCCAGCATTTT. Its translation is CASSLKDRELGQPQHF.

This clonotype was observed at least ten times. The chain uses TRBV4-1 and TRBJ2-5; 8 bases map to TRBD1. The V gene's germline CDR1 is MGHRA and CDR2 YSYEKL. Unmatched junction bases numbered 7, after V lost 4 bases and J lost 6 bases. This CDR3 comprises 14 residues. Here the CDR3 reads CASSPGQGGKTQYF. CDR3 nucleotides: TGCGCCAGCAGCCCCGGACAGGGAGGAAAGACCCAGTACTTC.

This clonotype was picked up a small number of times. The rearrangement links TRBV7-3 to TRBJ2-5; 10 nucleotides line up with TRBD1. The CDR3 has 17 residues. Trimming took 2 bases from V and 4 from J; bases not matched to a gene: 10. Germline V gene data show CDR1 as SGHTA and CDR2 as FQGTGA. The CDR3 spells CASSLRGDRGRGETQYF. In DNA form, the CDR3 reads TGTGCCAGCAGCTTACGGGGGGACAGGGGACGGGGAGAGACCCAGTACTTC.

There are a few counts of this clonotype. This chain joins TRBV24-1 and TRBJ2-2; the D gene is possibly TRBD1 (6 bases). Trimming left V 12 bases short and J 3 bases short, with 10 bases between. This CDR3 comprises 12 residues. Germline V gene lookup returns CDR1 KGHDR and CDR2 SFDVKD. CDR3: CASAGDTGELFF. The CDR3 DNA is TGTGCCTCGGCAGGGGACACCGGGGAGCTGTTTTTT.

The chain uses TRBV20-1 and TRBJ2-2; D remains unclear. The V and J ends lost 1 base and 1 base respectively, with 10 bases between them. The germline V gene has CDR1 DFQATT and CDR2 SNEGSKA (reference sequence). CDR3 length equals 15 residues. Here the CDR3 reads CSARGNLKNTGELFF. The CDR3 DNA reads as TGCAGTGCTAGAGGGAACTTGAAGAACACCGGGGAGCTGTTTTTT.

This clonotype was detected once. The chain joins TRBV7-2 to TRBJ1-1; TRBD1 agrees at 7 bases. Germline assignment: CDR1 SGHTA and CDR2 FQGNSA. The CDR3 consists of 15 residues. Trimming removed 2 bases from V and 6 bases from J; junction bases left unmatched: 9. CDR3 region: CASSLWIRGTSEAFF. In nucleotides, the CDR3 is TGTGCCAGCAGCTTATGGATCAGGGGGACCTCTGAAGCTTTCTTT.

The rearrangement uses TRBV7-2 and TRBJ2-1, with D possibly TRBD1 on 6 matching bases. The V end was cut by 1 base, the J end by 4 bases, with 20 bases between. The V gene's germline CDR1 is SGHTA and CDR2 FQGNSA. This CDR3 has 18 amino acids. The CDR3 is CASSLVLGPGHLYNEQFF. CDR3 nucleotides: TGTGCCAGCAGCTTAGTGCTCGGGCCGGGACACCTTTACAATGAGCAGTTCTTC. The entire variable domain, with the rest obtained from reference TRBV7-2 and TRBJ2-1, is as follows: GAGVSQSPSNKVTEKGKDVELRCDPISGHTALYWYRQSLGQGLEFLIYFQGNSAPDKSGLPSDRFSAERTGGSVSTLTIQRTQQEDSAVYLCASSLVLGPGHLYNEQFFGPGTRLTVL.

The J gene is TRBJ2-3, the V gene TRBV11-2; TRBD2 matches at 12 bases. Germline CDR1 is SGHAT and CDR2 is FQNNGV. The CDR3 consists of 17 residues. J gave up 2 bases and V 6 bases, and 9 bases lay outside the gene matches. DNA for the CDR3: TGTGCCAGCAGATTTGGACTAGCGGGGCGGGTCACAGATACGCAGTATTTT. Amino acid sequence: CASRFGLAGRVTDTQYF.

The chain has TRBV5-1 and TRBJ2-1; possibly TRBD2 for D (5 bases). The CDR3 has 15 amino acids. Germline CDR1 SGHRS, CDR2 YFSETQ. V was clipped by 4 bases and J by 0 bases, with 11 bases between them. Here the CDR3 DNA reads TGCGCCAGCAGCATAGCGCTTAGCTCCTACAATGAGCAGTTCTTC. It specifies CASSIALSSYNEQFF.

This clonotype showed up many times. V is TRBV28 and J is TRBJ2-1; no clear D gene. V gave up 3 bases and J gave up 10 bases, with 10 bases separating them. The germline V gene encodes CDR1 MDHEN and CDR2 SYDVKM. There are 12 residues in the CDR3. The CDR3 here is CASSFPHGEQFF. In DNA form, the CDR3 reads TGTGCCAGCAGTTTTCCGCATGGGGAGCAGTTCTTC.

This clonotype was detected only a few times. The chain recombines TRBV5-1 with TRBJ1-5; a possible D gene is TRBD1 (5 bases). There are 14 residues in the CDR3. The ends were cut back, 3 bases at V and 7 bases at J, with 14 bases in the middle. Germline V gene data show CDR1 as SGHRS and CDR2 as YFSETQ. The DNA of the CDR3 is TGCGCCAGCAGCTCGGGGGAGGGTTCCCAGCCCCAGCATTTT. Protein: CASSSGEGSQPQHF. Full variable domain (missing parts from reference TRBV5-1 and TRBJ1-5): KAGVTQTPRYLIKTRGQQVTLSCSPISGHRSVSWYQQTPGQGLQFLFEYFSETQRNKGNFPGRFSGRQFSNSRSEMNVSTLELGDSALYLCASSSGEGSQPQHFGDGTRLSIL.

The rearrangement joins TRBV12-3 or TRBV12-4 to TRBJ1-4; the match to TRBD1 covers 8 bases. Unmatched junction bases numbered 13, after V lost 6 bases and J lost 4 bases. The CDR3 extends over 17 amino acids. CDR3 DNA sequence: TGTGCCAGCAGACCCCGCAGGGGGCTAGGATTTAATGAAAAACTGTTTTTT. Amino acids: CASRPRRGLGFNEKLFF.

The V and J genes are TRBV20-1 and TRBJ2-1; either TRBD1 or TRBD2 may fit D (6 bases each). CDR3 length: 14 residues. Germline V gene sequence: CDR1 DFQATT, CDR2 SNEGSKA (reference sequence). Trimming removed 0 bases from V and 2 bases from J, with 8 bases in between. CDR3: CSAREGGTYNEQFF. CDR3 DNA sequence: TGCAGTGCTAGAGAGGGGGGCACCTACAATGAGCAGTTCTTC.

This clonotype has more than one count but fewer than ten. The chain has TRBV28 and TRBJ2-5; 9 nucleotides line up with TRBD1. CDR1 MDHEN and CDR2 SYDVKM come from the germline V gene. The length of the CDR3 is 15 residues. Losses at the gene ends were 6 bases for V and 5 bases for J; bases not matched to a gene: 10. The CDR3 reads CASRHPPGQGETQYF. Here the CDR3 DNA reads TGTGCCAGCAGACATCCCCCGGGACAGGGCGAGACCCAGTACTTC.

This clonotype has a handful of counts. The rearrangement uses TRBV6-5 and TRBJ2-7, with TRBD1 as a possible D gene (6 bases). The V end was cut by 2 bases, the J end by 3 bases, with 14 bases between. CDR1 is MNHEY, CDR2 SVGAGI, per germline. CDR3 length: 15 amino acids. In DNA form, the CDR3 reads TGTGCCAGCAGTTACGGGCCTCAGGGGAGCTACGAGCAGTACTTC. Its protein product is CASSYGPQGSYEQYF.

The chain couples TRBV7-2 to TRBJ1-6; a weak D match, TRBD1 (6 bases). CDR1 and CDR2 from the germline V gene are SGHTA and FQGNSA. Deletions cut 5 bases from V and 4 bases from J, with 12 bases between. The CDR3 has 15 amino acids. CDR3 bases: TGTGCCAGCAGCCGATGGACAGATTATAATTCACCCCTCCACTTT. Translating gives CASSRWTDYNSPLHF. Full variable domain (remainder filled in from reference TRBV7-2 and TRBJ1-6): GAGVSQSPSNKVTEKGKDVELRCDPISGHTALYWYRQSLGQGLEFLIYFQGNSAPDKSGLPSDRFSAERTGGSVSTLTIQRTQQEDSAVYLCASSRWTDYNSPLHFGNGTRLTVT.

This clonotype was counted ten times or more. The V gene is TRBV7-8, the J gene TRBJ2-7; 14 bases align to TRBD2. The CDR3 has 15 residues. Germline V gene lookup returns CDR1 SGHVS and CDR2 FQNEAQ. V lost 4 bases to trimming and J lost 3 bases; unmatched junction nucleotides: 2. The DNA of the CDR3 is TGTGCCAGCAGCTACGGGACTAGCGGGAGCTACGAGCAGTACTTC. Its protein product is CASSYGTSGSYEQYF.